This is a list of T cell receptor beta chains from one sample in a study of shared clonotypes between healthy human individuals. Using immunoSEQ multiplex PCR, the repertoire was profiled, and TCRdb retains in-frame clones only, with some absent. The table lists 1.4 million or so clones, roughly 98.5% of them singletons, with approximately 0.4% in the top ten. Specimen: naive CD4+ T cells sorted from blood. Every receptor here comes from a man aged 25-45 years in good health. The CDR3 runs from the conserved cysteine through the conserved F or W. A D gene is named only where the DNA matches it firmly. Size tells how often a clone was seen (once, few, many) or the class of an expanded clone, and some rows leave it out.

clone size,CDR3 length,V gene,J gene,D gene,CDR3 DNA,CDR3 protein
.,17,TRBV9,TRBJ2-7,.,TGTGCCAGCAGCGTAGGGACCGGCCTCGAGGAGGGCTACGAGCAGTACTTC,CASSVGTGLEEGYEQYF
.,15,TRBV6-5,TRBJ2-1,.,TGTGCCAGCAGTCCTCCGGGACTCCCATACAGTGAGCAGTTCTTC,CASSPPGLPYSEQFF
.,13,TRBV5-6,TRBJ2-3,.,TGTGCCAGCAGCTCGGGACTCACAGATACGCAGTATTTT,CASSSGLTDTQYF
.,15,TRBV7-2,TRBJ2-2,.,TGTGCCAGCAGCCCCACACTTTTGGGGGCCGGGGAGCTGTTTTTT,CASSPTLLGAGELFF
.,16,TRBV5-1,TRBJ2-3,TRBD2,TGCGCCAGCAGCTTGGAAGCGGGAGCGAGCACAGATACGCAGTATTTT,CASSLEAGASTDTQYF
.,16,TRBV5-1,TRBJ2-7,.,TGCGCCAGCAGCCCTTTTTCCGTCCAGGACCCCTACGAGCAGTACTTC,CASSPFSVQDPYEQYF
.,16,TRBV11-2,TRBJ2-1,.,TGTGCCAGCAGCTTTCCCGGAGGTCCGGACTCCAATGAGCAGTTCTTC,CASSFPGGPDSNEQFF
.,11,TRBV20-1,TRBJ2-3,.,TGCAGTGCTTTACACCGGGAAACGCAGTATTTT,CSALHRETQYF
few,11,TRBV19,TRBJ2-3,.,TGTGCCAGTAGTATCACAGATACGCAGTATTTT,CASSITDTQYF
.,17,TRBV5-6,TRBJ2-2,.,TGTGCCAGCAGCTTGGAAACCGGGACGGTGAACACCGGGGAGCTGTTTTTT,CASSLETGTVNTGELFF
.,16,TRBV7-2,TRBJ1-4,.,TGTGCCAGCAGCTTAGAATTGGCTGCAACTAATGAAAAACTGTTTTTT,CASSLELAATNEKLFF
once,15,TRBV18,TRBJ2-3,.,TGTGCCAGCGGACCGGGGGGCCTTAGCACAGATACGCAGTATTTT,CASGPGGLSTDTQYF
.,15,TRBV6-5,TRBJ1-1,.,TGTGCCAGCAGCCGTCCTTATACAGACAACACTGAAGCTTTCTTT,CASSRPYTDNTEAFF
.,15,TRBV7-2,TRBJ1-2,TRBD1,TGTGCCAGCAGAACGGGACAGGGGAAGCAGGATGGCTACACCTTC,CASRTGQGKQDGYTF
.,11,TRBV19,TRBJ1-2,.,TGTGCCAGTAGCTTTAGTTATGGCTACACCTTC,CASSFSYGYTF
once,12,TRBV7-9,TRBJ1-5,.,TGTGCCAGCAGCCCCAGCAATCAGCCCCAGCATTTT,CASSPSNQPQHF
once,14,TRBV5-1,TRBJ2-3,.,TGCGCCAGCAGCTTGGTTCAGGGGGGAGATACGCAGTATTTT,CASSLVQGGDTQYF
.,14,TRBV7-8,TRBJ2-5,.,TGTGCCAGCAGCTTAAGGAGGGTTCCAGAGACCCAGTACTTC,CASSLRRVPETQYF
.,15,TRBV18,TRBJ2-1,.,TGTGCCAGCTCACCACAGGGTTCCGTAGGGAATGAGCAGTTCTTC,CASSPQGSVGNEQFF
.,13,TRBV30,TRBJ1-5,.,TGTGCCTGGAGTGGAGGGCTGGGTCAGCCCCAGCATTTT,CAWSGGLGQPQHF
once,14,TRBV2,TRBJ2-7,TRBD2,TGTGCCAGCACTAAACGGCGGGAGGGCCCCGAGCAGTACTTC,CASTKRREGPEQYF
.,16,TRBV7-2,TRBJ2-1,TRBD2,TGTGCCAGCAGCTCCCCTCAACTAGCGGGGGGGGGTGAGCAGTTCTTC,CASSSPQLAGGGEQFF
.,15,TRBV5-1,TRBJ2-2,TRBD1,TGCGCCAGCAGCGGACAGGGGGGAATGACCGGGGAGCTGTTTTTT,CASSGQGGMTGELFF
.,18,TRBV11-2,TRBJ2-1,TRBD2,TGTGCCAGCAGCTTACAACCGACCCGGGGGGGGACCTACAATGAGCAGTTCTTC,CASSLQPTRGGTYNEQFF
.,15,TRBV5-4,TRBJ2-2,TRBD1,TGTGCCAGCAGCTCCGGGACAGGAAACACCGGGGAGCTGTTTTTT,CASSSGTGNTGELFF
.,15,TRBV18,TRBJ1-1,TRBD1,TGTGCCAGCTCACAACTGGGACAGACGAACACTGAAGCTTTCTTT,CASSQLGQTNTEAFF
.,15,TRBV5-1,TRBJ2-1,TRBD2,TGCGCCAGCAGCTACGGACTAGCGGACTACAATGAGCAGTTCTTC,CASSYGLADYNEQFF
.,14,TRBV5-1,TRBJ2-5,TRBD1,TGCGCCAGCAGCCCAGGACAGGGGCAAGAGACCCAGTACTTC,CASSPGQGQETQYF
once,13,TRBV7-2,TRBJ2-2,.,TGTGCCAGCAGCTTACGGTGGGCCGGGGAGCTGTTTTTT,CASSLRWAGELFF
once,15,TRBV30,TRBJ1-1,TRBD1,TGTGCCTGGAGTACCTCCGACAGGGTATACTCTGAAGCTTTCTTT,CAWSTSDRVYSEAFF
.,15,TRBV28,TRBJ2-7,.,TGTGCCAGCAGTTTACCCACCGGCGGTCCCTACGAGCAGTACTTC,CASSLPTGGPYEQYF
.,13,TRBV9,TRBJ1-1,.,TGTGCCAGCAGCGTGGCAGGGAACACTGAAGCTTTCTTT,CASSVAGNTEAFF
.,13,TRBV28,TRBJ1-2,.,TGTGCCAGCAGGGTGGATTTTCGCTATGGCTACACCTTC,CASRVDFRYGYTF
.,12,TRBV7-2,TRBJ1-2,.,TGTGCCAGCAGCTTAGTGAGGGATGGCTACACCTTC,CASSLVRDGYTF
.,13,TRBV10-1,TRBJ1-2,.,TGCGCCAGCAGTGCAGTTCAGGGCCATGGCTACACCTTC,CASSAVQGHGYTF
.,13,TRBV29-1,TRBJ2-2,.,TGCAGCGTTAAAGAGACCAACACCGGGGAGCTGTTTTTT,CSVKETNTGELFF
.,16,TRBV19,TRBJ2-2,.,TGTGCCAGTAGTATGTGGAGGGGCATGGACACCGGGGAGCTGTTTTTT,CASSMWRGMDTGELFF
.,16,TRBV4-1,TRBJ2-2,TRBD2,TGCGCCAGCAGCCCCTCGGGCGGGAGGAAAACAGGGGAGCTGTTTTTT,CASSPSGGRKTGELFF
.,14,TRBV4-2,TRBJ2-7,TRBD2,TGTGCCAGCAGCCACACGGGACTAAACTACGAGCAGTACTTC,CASSHTGLNYEQYF